This T cell receptor beta chain was recorded in a study of identical twins. This clonotype was seen repeatedly, ten times or more. The CDR3 runs to 17 residues. Looked up from germline, CDR1 is KGHDR and CDR2 is SFDVKD. Trimming at V came to 4 bases and at J to 2 bases, leaving 4 bases not matched to a gene. TCRdb called the 5' RACE reads again in MiXCR, with one record for every CDR3 protein. The table includes some 900,000 distinct CDR3 sequences, about 12% detected once. The same sample was also studied in work on yellow fever vaccine responses in identical twins.

This receptor was obtained from a woman younger than 30 in good health. The rearrangement joins TRBV24-1 to TRBJ2-1; 13 nucleotides match TRBD2. Sequencing was done on a sample of PBMCs. CDR3 bases: TGTGCCACCAGTGAATCCGGGACTAGCGGGACCTACAATGAGCAGTTCTTC. Protein product: CATSESGTSGTYNEQFF.